The present T cell receptor (beta chain) was sequenced within a study of radiotherapy plus CTLA-4 blockade in lung cancer. Focal radiation was given together with CTLA-4 blockade (ipilimumab) to patients with chemo-refractory metastatic non-small-cell lung cancer. TCRdb keeps only in-frame clones here, not all; method: immunoSEQ multiplex PCR. Altogether approximately 85,000 clones are present, about 83% being singletons, with the ten largest covering 13% to 15%. A note on this clone: Its antigen remains unknown.

Whole-study findings and limits: Together with interferon-beta, which increased in serum after radiation, early dynamic changes in blood T cell clones were reportedly the best predictors of response.

The sequence was collected from a human donor with non-small cell lung cancer that progressed on radiotherapy plus ipilimumab. Source: peripheral blood, taken from a patient treated with radiotherapy plus ipilimumab.

CDR3 nucleotide sequence: TGCAGCGCCGCCCTGACGCTAGCGGGGGGGACAGATACGCAGTATTTT. It is translated as CSAALTLAGGTDTQYF. V usage is TRBV29-1 and J usage is TRBJ2-3; 12 bases fit TRBD2. The CDR3 extends over 16 amino acids. The J segment lost 3 bases and the V segment lost 7 bases, leaving 11 bases of the junction unmatched. Germline V gene sequence: CDR1 SQVTM, CDR2 ANQGSEA.